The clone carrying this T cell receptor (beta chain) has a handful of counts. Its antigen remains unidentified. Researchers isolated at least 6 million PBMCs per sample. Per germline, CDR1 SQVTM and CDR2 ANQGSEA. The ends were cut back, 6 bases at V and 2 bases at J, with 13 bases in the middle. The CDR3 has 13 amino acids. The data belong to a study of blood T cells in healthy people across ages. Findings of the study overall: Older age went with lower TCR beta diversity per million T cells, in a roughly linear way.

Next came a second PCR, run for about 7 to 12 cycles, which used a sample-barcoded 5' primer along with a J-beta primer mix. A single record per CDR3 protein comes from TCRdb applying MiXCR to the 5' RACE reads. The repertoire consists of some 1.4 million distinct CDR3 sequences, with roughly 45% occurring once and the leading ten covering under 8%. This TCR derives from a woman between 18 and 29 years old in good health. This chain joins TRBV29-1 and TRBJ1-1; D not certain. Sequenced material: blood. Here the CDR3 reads CSVSRVLNTEAFF. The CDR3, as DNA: TGCAGCGTCTCAAGGGTCTTAAACACTGAAGCTTTCTTT.